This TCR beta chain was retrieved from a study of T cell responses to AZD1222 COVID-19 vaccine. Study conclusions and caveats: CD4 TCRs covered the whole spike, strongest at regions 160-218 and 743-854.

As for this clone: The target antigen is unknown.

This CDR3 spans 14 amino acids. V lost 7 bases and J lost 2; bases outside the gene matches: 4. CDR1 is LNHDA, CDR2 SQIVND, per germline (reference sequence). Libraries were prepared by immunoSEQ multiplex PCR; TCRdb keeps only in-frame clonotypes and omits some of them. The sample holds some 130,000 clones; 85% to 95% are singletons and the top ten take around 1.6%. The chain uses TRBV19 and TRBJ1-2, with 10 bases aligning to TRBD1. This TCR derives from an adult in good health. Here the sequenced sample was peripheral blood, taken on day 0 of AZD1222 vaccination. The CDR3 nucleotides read TGTGCCAGTACCGAGACAGGGGGCAACTATGGCTACACCTTC. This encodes CASTETGGNYGYTF.